These T cell receptor beta chains were read from a single sample in a study of shared clonotypes between healthy human individuals. Method: immunoSEQ multiplex PCR; TCRdb's copy keeps in-frame clones and lacks some. In the table there are around 1,000,000 clones, approximately 80% of which are singletons. Sequencing was carried out using memory CD4+ T cells from PBMCs. The receptors were gathered from a young man in good health. Some clones in this sample may be carry-over from other donors' samples. Each CDR3 is given with its conserved first and last residue. The D gene is left open where the match is weak. Clone size is given for some rows only: seen once, a few or many times, or a class if the clone is expanded.

>TRBD2|TRBV9|TRBJ2-3|NA
TGTGCCAGCAGCGCGCGGGCGGGGGAACCCACAGATACGCAGTATTTT
CASSARAGEPTDTQYF
>NA|TRBV6-5|TRBJ1-5|NA
TGTGCCAGCAGTTTATCAGGGACCTATAGCAATCAGCCCCAGCATTTT
CASSLSGTYSNQPQHF
>NA|TRBV21-1|TRBJ1-1|few
TGTGCCGGTAGGTCGCTCAATGACACTGAAGCTTTCTTT
CAGRSLNDTEAFF
>NA|TRBV5-1|TRBJ1-4|NA
TGCGCCAGCAGCAAACGACAGAGTTCTAATGAAAAACTGTTTTTT
CASSKRQSSNEKLFF
>NA|TRBV11-1|TRBJ2-5|NA
TGTGCCAGCAGCTTAGGCGGGGTTCGCTCCCAAGAGACCCAGTACTTC
CASSLGGVRSQETQYF
>NA|TRBV9|TRBJ1-1|NA
TGTGCCAGCAGCGTATCGTGGGGTGGGAACACTGAAGCTTTCTTT
CASSVSWGGNTEAFF
>NA|TRBV10-3|TRBJ1-2|NA
TGTGCCATCAGTGAGTCAGCGGGCTACAGGAATAGGGATGGCTACACCTTC
CAISESAGYRNRDGYTF
>NA|TRBV9|TRBJ2-1|NA
TGTGCCAGCAGCGTAGGGGGTTGGGACTACAATGAGCAGTTCTTC
CASSVGGWDYNEQFF
>NA|TRBV30|TRBJ1-3|NA
TGTGCCTGGACCCCCGGACCCGGGTCTGGAAACACCATATATTTT
CAWTPGPGSGNTIYF
>TRBD1|TRBV6-1|TRBJ1-2|NA
TGTGCCAGCAGTGAAGCGGAGAGGGGGCGAGGCTACACCTTC
CASSEAERGRGYTF
>NA|TRBV27|TRBJ1-4|NA
TGTGCCAGCAGTTACACAGGGACCGACCTTGGAAAACTGTTTTTT
CASSYTGTDLGKLFF
>TRBD1|TRBV28|TRBJ1-5|once
TGTGCCAGCAGTCCACAGGGACAGGACTATCAGCCCCAGCATTTT
CASSPQGQDYQPQHF
>NA|TRBV6-1|TRBJ1-3|NA
TGTGCCAGCAGTGAGACCCGCGCTGGCACCATATATTTT
CASSETRAGTIYF
>NA|TRBV29-1|TRBJ1-4|NA
TGCAGCGCCTCCCCGGGTACTAATGAAAAACTGTTTTTT
CSASPGTNEKLFF
>NA|TRBV5-1|TRBJ2-2|NA
TGCGCCAGCAGCGGCGGGATGAACACCGGGGAGCTGTTTTTT
CASSGGMNTGELFF
>TRBD2|TRBV2|TRBJ2-3|many
TGTGCCGGGGCTAGCGGAGTGGGCTCAGATACGCAGTATTTT
CAGASGVGSDTQYF
>TRBD1|TRBV2|TRBJ1-2|NA
TGTGCCAGCAGTCAGGGGGCCGGGTATGGCTACACCTTC
CASSQGAGYGYTF
>NA|TRBV29-1|TRBJ1-2|NA
TGCAGCGTTTATTCAGCGGGTTTAAACTATGGCTACACCTTC
CSVYSAGLNYGYTF
>NA|TRBV9|TRBJ2-2|NA
TGTGCCAGCAGTGCAACGTCCACCGGGGAGCTGTTTTTT
CASSATSTGELFF
>NA|TRBV27|TRBJ1-1|few
TGTGCCAGCAGTTTAAGGCAGCCCCGGAGCGCTGAAGCTTTCTTT
CASSLRQPRSAEAFF
>TRBD1|TRBV7-2|TRBJ1-5|NA
TGTGCCAGCAGCTTAGGTCGGACAGGGCTTAATCAGCCCCAGCATTTT
CASSLGRTGLNQPQHF
>NA|TRBV6-1|TRBJ2-6|NA
TGTGCCAGCAGTGAATCGGACAGCTCCAACGTCCTGACTTTC
CASSESDSSNVLTF
>TRBD2|TRBV11-2|TRBJ2-7|NA
TGTGCCAGCAGCTATGGGACTAGCACCTACGAGCAGTACTTC
CASSYGTSTYEQYF
>TRBD1|TRBV5-1|TRBJ1-2|NA
TGCGCCAGCAGCCGCTATCCCGGGACAGGGGGCGCCGGCTATGGCTACACCTTC
CASSRYPGTGGAGYGYTF
>NA|TRBV5-1|TRBJ2-3|few
TGCGCCAGCAGCTTGGAGTCCCCCACAGATACGCAGTATTTT
CASSLESPTDTQYF
>TRBD2|TRBV27|TRBJ2-1|NA
TGTGCCAGCAGTTGGGGACTAGCGGAGTACAATGAGCAGTTCTTC
CASSWGLAEYNEQFF
>NA|TRBV5-1|TRBJ2-2|NA
TGCGCCAGCAGTCTAGGGGCGGGACCGACCGGGGAGCTGTTTTTT
CASSLGAGPTGELFF
>TRBD1|TRBV5-1|TRBJ2-5|NA
TGCGCCAGCAGCTCGTCGTGGGGACAGGAAGAGACCCAGTACTTC
CASSSSWGQEETQYF
>NA|TRBV30|TRBJ1-1|NA
TGTGCCTGGACCCCGGGAGCGAACACTGAAGCTTTCTTT
CAWTPGANTEAFF
>NA|TRBV7-2|TRBJ2-7|NA
TGTGCCAGCAGCTTAGGGGGTCCCCCTTTCTACGAGCAGTACTTC
CASSLGGPPFYEQYF
>TRBD1|TRBV9|TRBJ2-5|few
TGTGCCAGCAGCGTAGCGGCAGGGGGCGTGGAGACCCAGTACTTC
CASSVAAGGVETQYF
>TRBD2|TRBV4-2|TRBJ2-7|once
TGTGCCAGCAGCCAACTAGCGGTCTTCAGCTCCTACGAGCAGTACTTC
CASSQLAVFSSYEQYF
>NA|TRBV5-1|TRBJ1-1|NA
TGCGCCAGCAGCTTGACCCCGGACAAGAACACTGAAGCTTTCTTT
CASSLTPDKNTEAFF
>TRBD1|TRBV5-1|TRBJ1-3|NA
TGCGCCAGCGGCTTACAGGGGTCCGGCTCTGGAAACACCATATATTTT
CASGLQGSGSGNTIYF
>NA|TRBV4-2|TRBJ2-2|NA
TGTGCCAGCAGCCAAGATCTTGTCTCGGGGGACACCGGGGAGCTGTTTTTT
CASSQDLVSGDTGELFF
>NA|TRBV5-1|TRBJ2-1|few
TGCGCCAGCAGCATGCTACAGGGAAATGAGCAGTTCTTC
CASSMLQGNEQFF
>NA|TRBV9|TRBJ2-1|NA
TGTGCCAGCAGCGCAAACACCTACAATGAGCAGTTCTTC
CASSANTYNEQFF
>TRBD2|TRBV28|TRBJ2-5|once
TGTGCCAGCAGTTGGAGTTTCGCGGGAGAGGGTCTAATTCAAGAGACCCAGTACTTC
CASSWSFAGEGLIQETQYF
>TRBD2|TRBV5-6|TRBJ2-3|NA
TGTGCCAGCAGCTTGACGGGACTATCTAGCACAGATACGCAGTATTTT
CASSLTGLSSTDTQYF
>NA|TRBV7-2|TRBJ1-1|NA
TGTGCCAGCAGCTTAGCCCGAAACACTGAAGCTTTCTTT
CASSLARNTEAFF
>TRBD2|TRBV6-4|TRBJ2-2|NA
TGTGCCAGCGTAAATATCGGACTAGCGGGAGGTCTTCTCACCGGGGAGCTGTTTTTT
CASVNIGLAGGLLTGELFF
>TRBD2|TRBV11-2|TRBJ2-1|NA
TGTGCCAGCAGCTCACTAGCGGGAGCCTACAATGAGCAGTTCTTC
CASSSLAGAYNEQFF
>TRBD2|TRBV18|TRBJ2-1|NA
TGTGCCAGCTCACCCCGGACTAGCGGGTTTACCTACAATGAGCAGTTCTTC
CASSPRTSGFTYNEQFF
>TRBD1|TRBV28|TRBJ1-2|NA
TGTGCCAGCAGTTCGCGGGACAGCCCTAACTATGGCTACACCTTC
CASSSRDSPNYGYTF
>TRBD1|TRBV5-4|TRBJ1-1|NA
TGTGCCAGCAGAGGACAGGGTCAAACTGAAGCTTTCTTT
CASRGQGQTEAFF
>TRBD2|TRBV5-1|TRBJ2-1|NA
TGCGCCAGCAGCCCGAGACTAGCGCAAAGCCCCAATGAGCAGTTCTTC
CASSPRLAQSPNEQFF